The text below deals with one TCR beta chain. What it binds is unknown. TCRdb keeps only in-frame clones here, not all; method: immunoSEQ multiplex PCR. The data contain 95,000 to 150,000 clones, 85% to 95% of them singletons. The sample belongs to a study of T cell responses to AZD1222 COVID-19 vaccine. General study findings and limits: In a largely white British group with more females than males, clonal diversity was possibly underestimated.

The germline V gene encodes CDR1 MNHNY and CDR2 SVGAGI (reference sequence). V shed 10 bases and J shed 1 base, with 17 bases lying between them. This CDR3 contains 15 residues. This material consisted of peripheral blood, taken on day 0 of AZD1222 vaccination. The sequence was collected from an adult in good health. This rearrangement joins TRBV6-6 to TRBJ1-5; TRBD1 might be the D (6 bases). CDR3 sequence: CATTKEGVSNQPQHF. CDR3 DNA sequence: TGTGCCACCACTAAGGAGGGGGTAAGCAATCAGCCCCAGCATTTT.